This TCR beta chain was sequenced during a study of shared T cell receptors in the human thymus. Losses at the gene ends were 2 bases for V and 10 bases for J; bases not matched to a gene: 20. CDR3 length: 18 residues. Germline CDR1 SGHTA, CDR2 FQGNSA. The protocol was immunoSEQ multiplex PCR, while the TCRdb copy is restricted to in-frame clones and leaves out a portion. In the table there are hundreds of thousands of clones, 85% to 90% of which are singletons. This sample also appeared in a second study, on human thymus T cells. Per that paper: Resections from corrective heart surgery supplied the thymus tissue. Apparent bias marked the V and J gene usage of thymic and blood repertoires. The related literature has documented a marked overlap of thymic repertoires among unrelated individuals.

Input material: thymocytes. V and J are TRBV7-2 and TRBJ2-1, with TRBD2 matching over 7 bases. The sequence was obtained from a boy less than two years old with a congenital heart defect. The CDR3 loop is CASSLCAGETGPQAEQFF. CDR3 nucleotide sequence: TGTGCCAGCAGCTTATGTGCGGGAGAGACGGGCCCCCAGGCAGAGCAGTTCTTC.